This T cell receptor beta chain was found in a study of blood T cell repertoires in COVID-19 (dated by TCRdb to between 2020 and 2021). Notes on the research overall: Collaborator samples came from the United States, Italy and Spain and covered acute and convalescent phases of COVID-19. The material from the prospective study consisted of cDNA or gDNA derived from T cells, B-cell-depleted T cells, or PBMCs. HLA class I and class II types, where available, came from metadata supplied by the sample provider rather than from assay-based typing. Subjects who had been exposed to COVID-19, were actively infected with it, or had recovered from it provided the deeply sampled blood TCRbeta repertoires that made up the dataset. The repertoires were released in a freely available public database meant as a resource for research on the immune response to SARS-CoV-2. Sample metadata almost always included a de-identified subject ID, COVID-19 status, age in years and sex. Samples came from the ongoing ImmuneRACE study (first 160 participants) plus 1,254 subjects from 6 global collaborators.

Concerning this clone: It has no known antigen specificity. Base-call qualities are not available, and no considerably larger clone is one nucleotide away.

From the cysteine through the phenylalanine, the CDR3 covers 12 amino acids. Of the read, only the CDR3 DNA is kept; its 36 bases are in frame from base 1. V loses 5 bases of germline sequence and J loses 8 bases, and the interval between the two ends is 10 bases. CDR1 and CDR2 are drawn from the germline V gene: MNHEY, SVGEGT. Results the study describes overall, beyond this receptor: How much clinical and demographic metadata was included differed by source and by participant, and the metadata was provided uncurated.

At one collaborating source in Seattle, patients were enrolled during active infection and were followed longitudinally through the course of disease. The collaborating institutions used their own protocols to collect whole blood in K2EDTA tubes. Collaborator samples were shipped for TCRbeta analysis as frozen whole blood, isolated PBMCs, or DNA extracted from either sample type. TCRbeta CDR3 regions were amplified from genomic DNA by means of the immunoSEQ Assay, a bias-controlled multiplex PCR. The study's processing was this. The number of nucleated cells in each sample was estimated by amplification of reference gene primers within the assay. To quantify the absolute abundance of each unique TCRbeta CDR3 rearrangement, sequence reads were collapsed and filtered. For each sample, productive Simpson clonality was calculated as the square root of Simpson's diversity index over productive rearrangements. As stored in TCRdb, this immuneACCESS dataset retains in-frame rearrangements with V and J assigned. A fraction of the clones does not appear; measured against another copy, unresolved V genes explain less than half of the discrepancy, and the remainder lacks a known reason. V, J and clone size reflect that table, while D and trimming were determined from the DNA. This sample has over 200,000 clones in its table, and around 92% of those were observed once. Roughly 2.7% of the sample belongs to the ten largest clones.

This clonotype was sampled from a person under 35 with COVID-19, enrolled during active disease. Sequencing used peripheral blood. In this chain, TRBV6-2 or TRBV6-3 is recombined with TRBJ2-1; the D gene is unclear. CDR3 reads: CASSISRYEQFF. The nucleotide sequence reads as follows: TGTGCCAGCAGTATCTCGCGCTATGAGCAGTTCTTC.